What follows are 25 T cell receptor beta chains derived from one specimen sequenced in a study of radiation and T cells in renal cell carcinoma. The repertoire was sequenced with immunoSEQ multiplex PCR; TCRdb's copy has only in-frame clones and lacks some. The sample holds about 140,000 clones, approximately 86% seen once. Time point in this sample: blood 4 weeks post-SBRT, at nephrectomy. Documented treatment: 15 Gy SBRT to primary tumor, nephrectomy 4 weeks later. This specimen consisted of blood, obtained from a patient whose treatment included radiotherapy and nephrectomy. Every receptor here comes from a woman aged 45-60 years with renal cell carcinoma.

The DNA of the CDR3 is TGTGCCAGTACCACCCCCGACGGGTCTGGAAACACCATATATTTT. Its protein product is CASTTPDGSGNTIYF. The chain carries TRBV19 and TRBJ1-3, with D hard to call. Germline-derived CDR1 and CDR2 are LNHDA and SQIVND (reference sequence). Trimming took off 7 bases at V and 1 base at J, with 14 bases between the two ends. This CDR3 has 15 amino acids.

The chain combines TRBV19 with TRBJ2-7; 8 nucleotides align to TRBD1. Unmatched junction bases numbered 4, after V lost 6 bases and J lost 6 bases. The CDR3 has 12 amino acids. Germline V gene sequence: CDR1 LNHDA, CDR2 SQIVND (reference sequence). The CDR3 region has the DNA TGTGCCAGTAGCCCACAGGGGGGCGAGCAGTACTTC. Amino acid sequence: CASSPQGGEQYF.

The chain couples TRBV11-2 to TRBJ2-5; TRBD2 might be the D (7 bases). CDR3 size: 15 residues. Germline V gene sequence: CDR1 SGHAT, CDR2 FQNNGV. Trimming left V 5 bases short and J 4 bases short, with 17 bases between. The CDR3 sequence is CASSPARGGGETQYF. The CDR3 coding sequence is TGTGCCAGCAGCCCGGCGAGGGGGGGAGGAGAGACCCAGTACTTC.

The rearrangement links TRBV28 to TRBJ2-7, with D unclear. V lost 7 bases to trimming and J lost 5 bases, with 15 bases between them. Germline-derived CDR1 and CDR2 are MDHEN and SYDVKM. This CDR3 contains 13 residues. This CDR3 reads CASKLGINNEQYF. The DNA for the CDR3 is TGTGCCAGCAAGCTAGGAATTAACAACGAGCAGTACTTC.

In this sample, this clone turned up a few times. The chain combines TRBV2 with TRBJ2-3; TRBD1 matches at 10 bases. Unmatched junction bases numbered 11, after V lost 6 bases and J lost 5 bases. The V gene's germline CDR1 is SNHLY and CDR2 FYNNEI. CDR3 length: 16 residues. For the CDR3, the DNA is TGTGCCAGCAGCGATACCGGGACAGGGGCTGGAGATACGCAGTATTTT. This translates into CASSDTGTGAGDTQYF. Drawing the rest from reference TRBV2 and TRBJ2-3, the complete variable domain is EPEVTQTPSHQVTQMGQEVILRCVPISNHLYFYWYRQILGQKVEFLVSFYNNEISEKSEIFDDQFSVERPDGSNFTLKIRSTKLEDSAMYFCASSDTGTGAGDTQYFGPGTRLTVL.

The chain couples TRBV20-1 to TRBJ1-1, with D hard to call. V lost 2 bases and J 3 bases, leaving 4 bases between the germline ends. Germline V gene data show CDR1 as DFQATT and CDR2 as SNEGSKA (reference sequence). The CDR3 is 11 residues long. In DNA, the CDR3 is TGCAGTGCTAGACCGTACACTGAAGCTTTCTTT. Translation: CSARPYTEAFF.

This clone was picked up one time. For the CDR3, the DNA is TGTGCCAGCAGTGAAGTGGTGTCAGATACGCAGTATTTT. It codes for CASSEVVSDTQYF. The chain is built from TRBV6-1 and TRBJ2-3; D not certain. The germline V and J ends were trimmed by 1 base and 4 bases, with 6 bases remaining between them. Germline V gene data show CDR1 as MNHNS and CDR2 as SASEGT. The CDR3 is made up of 13 amino acids.

This chain joins TRBV30 and TRBJ1-2; possibly TRBD1 for D (5 bases). This CDR3 has 13 residues. V was pared by 3 bases and J by 5 bases, with 13 bases between. Germline CDR1 is GTSNPN and CDR2 is SVGIG (reference sequence). DNA for the CDR3: TGTGCCTGGAGGTTTGGAGGGGATTATGGCTACACCTTC. Residues: CAWRFGGDYGYTF.

This sequence joins TRBV7-2 and TRBJ1-2; D may be TRBD1 (6 bases). The V end lost 5 bases, the J end lost 6 bases, and 13 bases lay between the germline ends. This CDR3 has 13 amino acids. In germline, CDR1 is SGHTA, CDR2 FQGNSA. The CDR3 DNA reads TGTGCCAGCAGCCTATCGGGACAAGATGGCTACACCTTC. This encodes CASSLSGQDGYTF.

The rearrangement uses TRBV28 and TRBJ2-7; 7 bases line up with TRBD1. The V and J ends lost 6 bases and 7 bases, in that order; junction bases with no gene match: 12. The CDR3 loop spans 14 amino acids. Per germline, CDR1 MDHEN and CDR2 SYDVKM. For the CDR3, the DNA is TGTGCCAGCAGCCAAAACAGGGGCGCGCGAGAGCAGTACTTC. Translating gives CASSQNRGAREQYF.

The rearrangement uses TRBV19 and TRBJ1-1; D is perhaps TRBD1 (5 bases). Germline CDR1 is LNHDA and CDR2 is SQIVND (reference sequence). Trimming removed 7 bases at V and 4 bases at J, with 22 bases between. This CDR3 spans 16 amino acids. In nucleotides, the CDR3 is TGTGCCAGTACCCTTAAAACAGGCGGGGGGGGCACTGAAGCTTTCTTT. Translation: CASTLKTGGGGTEAFF.

J is TRBJ2-5 and V is TRBV19; TRBD2 aligns across 8 bases. This CDR3 has 14 residues. Germline CDR1 and CDR2: LNHDA and SQIVND (reference sequence). J lost 5 bases, V lost 5 bases, and 7 bases had no gene match. The chain's CDR3 is CASSLQAGVETQYF. The DNA for the CDR3 is TGTGCCAGTAGTCTTCAAGCGGGGGTTGAGACCCAGTACTTC.

This clone was seen a single time. This chain connects TRBV10-3 to TRBJ2-5, with a weak D call TRBD1 (6 bases). Deletions cut 7 bases from V and 5 bases from J, with 14 bases between. Germline CDR1 reads ENHRY; CDR2 reads SYGVKD. This CDR3 comprises 13 residues. CDR3 nucleotide sequence: TGTGCCATCAACATGGGGGCAGGGGAGACCCAGTACTTC. As protein: CAINMGAGETQYF.

The gene calls are TRBV14 and TRBJ1-6; no firm D call. V gave up 4 bases and J gave up 3 bases, with 4 bases separating them. This CDR3 comprises 13 residues. CDR1 and CDR2 (germline): SGHDN, FVKESK. CDR3 in DNA: TGTGCCAGCAGCCCCGACTATAATTCACCCCTCCACTTT. Protein sequence: CASSPDYNSPLHF.

V and J are TRBV4-3 and TRBJ1-6; a weak D match, TRBD1 (6 bases). Between the trimmed V and J ends, which lost 0 bases and 4 bases, there was a span of 10 bases. The CDR3 covers 16 residues. In germline, CDR1 is LGHNA, CDR2 YSLEER. The CDR3 is CASSQEMGAYNSPLHF. Here the CDR3 DNA reads TGCGCCAGCAGCCAAGAGATGGGGGCTTATAATTCACCCCTCCACTTT.

This sequence joins TRBV6-1 and TRBJ2-7; no firm D call. The V end was cut by 6 bases, the J end by 6 bases, with 12 bases between. There are 12 residues in the CDR3. CDR1 and CDR2 (germline): MNHNS, SASEGT. The CDR3 loop is CASSPDPFEQYF. CDR3 nucleotides: TGTGCCAGCAGCCCGGACCCCTTCGAGCAGTACTTC.

V and J are TRBV2 and TRBJ1-5; 7 bases match TRBD1. CDR3 length: 12 amino acids. The germline V gene encodes CDR1 SNHLY and CDR2 FYNNEI. With V trimmed by 7 bases and J by 6 bases, 3 bases remained unmatched. This CDR3 reads CASNRDSQPQHF. The DNA of the CDR3 is TGTGCCAGCAACAGGGACAGTCAGCCCCAGCATTTT.

The rearrangement joins TRBV10-3 to TRBJ2-5; 9 bases are a match to TRBD1. CDR3 length: 15 amino acids. V shed 4 bases, J shed 1 base, and the junction held 4 bases outside the gene matches. Germline lookup yields CDR1 ENHRY and CDR2 SYGVKD. As DNA, the CDR3 is TGTGCCATCAGTGGAGACAGGGGGATCCAAGAGACCCAGTACTTC. Translating it yields CAISGDRGIQETQYF.

In this sample, this clone turned up once. V gene TRBV6-1 combines with J gene TRBJ1-4, with D perhaps TRBD1 (5 bases). V lost 3 bases to trimming and J lost 8 bases, with 13 bases between them. The CDR3 consists of 14 residues. Germline CDR1 MNHNS, CDR2 SASEGT. The CDR3 nucleotides read TGTGCCAGCAGTGACACGCAGGGTACGGAAAAACTGTTTTTT. Translating gives CASSDTQGTEKLFF.

The chain links TRBV4-2 to TRBJ2-1; D call uncertain. V lost 0 bases and J 9 bases, leaving 15 bases between the germline ends. Germline CDR1 and CDR2: LGHNA and YNFKEQ. The CDR3 is 15 amino acids. The CDR3, as DNA: TGTGCCAGCAGCCAAGATTACGGGTTTACGGGTGAGCAGTTCTTC. Translation gives CASSQDYGFTGEQFF.

The gene calls are TRBV10-2 and TRBJ2-5, with D unresolved. Germline V lookup: CDR1 WSHSY, CDR2 SAAADI. The length of the CDR3 is 12 residues. V gave up 5 bases and J gave up 3 bases, with 7 bases separating them. The CDR3 DNA reads TGCGCCAGCAGTAATACGAAAGAGACCCAGTACTTC. Its protein is CASSNTKETQYF.

This clone was recorded only once. The chain recombines TRBV2 with TRBJ1-4; 9 bases are shared with TRBD1. Germline values: CDR1 SNHLY, CDR2 FYNNEI. V trimming: 4 bases; J trimming: 10 bases; junction bases outside the gene matches: 10. The length of the CDR3 is 15 residues. This CDR3 is CASSGTGAGSVKLFF. CDR3 nucleotides: TGTGCCAGCAGTGGGACAGGGGCGGGATCCGTAAAACTGTTTTTT.

The chain couples TRBV7-5 to TRBJ2-7; TRBD2, the table's D call, was not compared with the DNA. TRBV7-5 is noted as a pseudogene. This CDR3 contains 16 residues. The CDR3 loop reads CARSLVGTSGFYEQYF. CDR3 sequence (DNA): TGTGCCAGAAGCTTAGTAGGGACTAGCGGCTTTTACGAGCAGTACTTC.

The chain uses TRBV4-3 and TRBJ2-7; TRBD2 aligns across 12 bases. Germline V gene lookup returns CDR1 LGHNA and CDR2 YSLEER. This CDR3 contains 17 residues. V shed 2 bases and J 2 bases; nucleotides not matched to a gene: 7. CDR3 sequence reads: CASSQTRTSGTPYEQYF. CDR3 nucleotide sequence: TGCGCCAGCAGCCAAACCCGGACTAGCGGGACACCCTACGAGCAGTACTTC.

The genes are TRBV19 and TRBJ1-2; no clear D gene. V lost 7 bases and J lost 4, with 10 bases in between. The length of the CDR3 is 12 residues. The germline V gene has CDR1 LNHDA and CDR2 SQIVND (reference sequence). The CDR3 sequence: CASIDKFYGYTF. The CDR3 DNA is TGTGCCAGTATCGATAAATTCTATGGCTACACCTTC.